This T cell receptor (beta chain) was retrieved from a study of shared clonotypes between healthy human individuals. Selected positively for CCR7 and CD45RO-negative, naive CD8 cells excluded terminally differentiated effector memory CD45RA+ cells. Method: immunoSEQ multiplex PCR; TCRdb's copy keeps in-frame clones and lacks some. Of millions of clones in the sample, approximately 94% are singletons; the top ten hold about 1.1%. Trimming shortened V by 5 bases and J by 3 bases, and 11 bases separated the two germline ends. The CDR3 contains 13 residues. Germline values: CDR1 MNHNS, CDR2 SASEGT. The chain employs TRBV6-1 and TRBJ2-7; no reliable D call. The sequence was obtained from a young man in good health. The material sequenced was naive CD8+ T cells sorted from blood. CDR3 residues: CASSHGTHYEQYF. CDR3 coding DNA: TGTGCCAGCAGTCACGGTACGCACTACGAGCAGTACTTC.